Described below is a single T cell receptor beta chain sequence and its context. The data derive from a study of T-cell reconstitution after alpha-beta-depleted transplantation in children. V lost 6 bases to trimming and J lost 9 bases, with 12 bases between them. The CDR3 length is 12 residues. TCRbeta library preparation incorporated unique molecular identifiers. Each CDR3 protein gets one entry after TCRdb re-called the PCR reads with MiXCR. Among 600,000 or so distinct CDR3 sequences listed, 23% were seen once. The chain uses TRBV12-3 or TRBV12-4 and TRBJ1-3; TRBD1 might be the D (6 bases). Specimen: PBMCs, mostly from graft donor cells, collected 360 days after TCRalphabeta/CD19-depleted stem cell transplant. This clonotype originated in a boy under two years old who had a stem cell transplant for acute myeloid leukemia, so the T cells may come from the graft donor. CDR3 nucleotide sequence: TGTGCCAGCAGCCACAGGGAGTTCACCATATATTTT. Its protein is CASSHREFTIYF.